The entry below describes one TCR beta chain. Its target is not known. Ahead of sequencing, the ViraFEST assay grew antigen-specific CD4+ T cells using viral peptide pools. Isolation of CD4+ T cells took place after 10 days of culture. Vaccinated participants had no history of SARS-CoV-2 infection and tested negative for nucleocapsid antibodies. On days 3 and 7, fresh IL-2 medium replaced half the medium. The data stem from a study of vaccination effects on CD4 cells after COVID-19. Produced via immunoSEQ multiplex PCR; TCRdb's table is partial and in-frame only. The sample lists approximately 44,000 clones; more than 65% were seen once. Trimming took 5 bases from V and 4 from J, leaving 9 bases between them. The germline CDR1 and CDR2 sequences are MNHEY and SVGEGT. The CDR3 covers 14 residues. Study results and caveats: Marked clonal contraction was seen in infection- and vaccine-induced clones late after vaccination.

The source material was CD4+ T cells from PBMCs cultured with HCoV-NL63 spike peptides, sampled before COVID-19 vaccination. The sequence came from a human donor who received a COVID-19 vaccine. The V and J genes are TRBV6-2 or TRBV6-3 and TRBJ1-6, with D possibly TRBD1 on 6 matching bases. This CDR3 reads CASSQQGYNSPLHF. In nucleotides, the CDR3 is TGTGCCAGCAGTCAACAGGGATATAATTCACCCCTCCACTTT.